One T cell receptor (beta chain) is described in this entry. The antigen is undetermined. This entry belongs to a study of T cell responses to AZD1222 COVID-19 vaccine. Overall study findings and caveats: Repertoires were obtained only post-peak T cell response.

Some clones are missing from TCRdb's copy, which holds only in-frame ones; the method was immunoSEQ multiplex PCR. The data show just under 90,000 clones, roughly 88% seen once. Specimen: peripheral blood, collected on day 0 of AZD1222 vaccination. The receptor was derived from an adult in good health.

The CDR3 is CASSRMLRARSSYEQYF. CDR3 in DNA: TGTGCCAGCAGCCGCATGCTCCGGGCCCGAAGCTCCTACGAGCAGTACTTC. The rearrangement links TRBV7-8 to TRBJ2-7; D is uncertain. The germline V and J ends were trimmed by 5 bases and 0 bases, with 20 bases remaining between them. Germline loops: CDR1 SGHVS, CDR2 FQNEAQ. The CDR3 sequence is 17 residues long.